Given below is one T cell receptor beta chain in context. Antigen unknown. Here immunoSEQ multiplex PCR was the method, and the copy in TCRdb shows in-frame clones only, minus some. The sample contains around 61,000 clones, around 84% of which appear only once. The sample comes from a study of OX40 agonist ivuxolimab in advanced cancers. The wider study: The study gave patients intravenous ivuxolimab at 0.01 to 10 mg/kg every 2 weeks.

Study observations and caveats: Dosing at 0.1 to 3.0 mg/kg was accompanied by clonal expansion of CD4+ and CD8+ blood T cells by week 6.

This TCR was sampled from an adult with an advanced solid tumor such as melanoma, head and neck, liver or kidney cancer. This specimen consisted of CD4+ or CD8+ T cells sorted from blood, obtained in a trial of the OX40 agonist ivuxolimab.

CDR3 DNA sequence: TGCAGCGTCTCTCGGACAGGGACCACTGAAGCTTTCTTT. It codes for CSVSRTGTTEAFF. The rearrangement joins TRBV29-1 to TRBJ1-1, with TRBD1 matching 8 bases. Germline V gene lookup returns CDR1 SQVTM and CDR2 ANQGSEA. The ends lost 6 bases at V and 4 bases at J; junction bases unmatched: 7. CDR3 length: 13 residues.